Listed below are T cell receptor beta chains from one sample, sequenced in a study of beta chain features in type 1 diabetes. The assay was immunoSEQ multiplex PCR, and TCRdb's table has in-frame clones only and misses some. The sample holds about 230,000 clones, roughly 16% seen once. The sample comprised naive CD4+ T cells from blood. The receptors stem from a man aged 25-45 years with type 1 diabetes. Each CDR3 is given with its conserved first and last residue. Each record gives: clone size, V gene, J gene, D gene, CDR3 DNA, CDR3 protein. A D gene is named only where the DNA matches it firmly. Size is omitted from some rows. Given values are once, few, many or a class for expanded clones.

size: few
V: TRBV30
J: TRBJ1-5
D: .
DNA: TGTGCCTGGAGTGTGGCGGTGAATCAGCCCCAGCATTTT
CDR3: CAWSVAVNQPQHF

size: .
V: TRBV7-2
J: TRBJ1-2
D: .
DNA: TGTGCCAGCAGCTTAGCGCCAGGGAATGGCTACACCTTC
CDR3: CASSLAPGNGYTF

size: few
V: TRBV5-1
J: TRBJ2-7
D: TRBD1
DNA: TGCGCCAGCAGCACGACAGGGGCCGAGCAGTACTTC
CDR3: CASSTTGAEQYF

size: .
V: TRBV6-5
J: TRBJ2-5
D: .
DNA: TGTGCCAGCAGTCGATCGTACCAAGAGACCCAGTACTTC
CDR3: CASSRSYQETQYF

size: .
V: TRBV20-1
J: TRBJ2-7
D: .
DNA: TGCAGTACTGGCAGTACCTACGAGCAGTACTTC
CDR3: CSTGSTYEQYF

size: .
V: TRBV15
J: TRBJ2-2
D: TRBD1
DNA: TGTGCCACCAGCAGAGGACAGGGCACCGGGGAGCTGTTTTTT
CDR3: CATSRGQGTGELFF

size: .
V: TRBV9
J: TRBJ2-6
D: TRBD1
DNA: TGTGCCAGCACCGCTAGACAGGGTAGTCACTCTGGGGCCAACGTCCTGACTTTC
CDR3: CASTARQGSHSGANVLTF

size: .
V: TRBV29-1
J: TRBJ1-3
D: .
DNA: TGCAGCGTTGATACGGGGACTGGAAACACCATATATTTT
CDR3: CSVDTGTGNTIYF

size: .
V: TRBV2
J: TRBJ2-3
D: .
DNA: TGTGCCAGCAGTGTAGGGAGGTTGGATACGCAGTATTTT
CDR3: CASSVGRLDTQYF

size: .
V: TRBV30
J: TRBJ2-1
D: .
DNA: TGTGCCTGGAGTGGGAGGACTTACTACAATGAGCAGTTCTTC
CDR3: CAWSGRTYYNEQFF

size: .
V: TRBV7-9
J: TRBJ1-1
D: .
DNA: TGTGCCAGCAGCCCGACAGTGACGAACACTGAAGCTTTCTTT
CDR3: CASSPTVTNTEAFF

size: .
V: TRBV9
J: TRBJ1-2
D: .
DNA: TGTGCCAGCAGCCAGTTGAACTCCGGCTACACCTTC
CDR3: CASSQLNSGYTF

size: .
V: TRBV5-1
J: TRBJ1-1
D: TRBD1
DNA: TGCGCCAGCAGTGGACAGGGATTGAACACTGAAGCTTTCTTT
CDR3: CASSGQGLNTEAFF

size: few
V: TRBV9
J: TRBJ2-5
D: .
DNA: TGTGCCAGCAGCTTCAATCCCTCCCAAGAGACCCAGTACTTC
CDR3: CASSFNPSQETQYF

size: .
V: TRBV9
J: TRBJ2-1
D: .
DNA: TGTGCCAGCAGCGTTCGGACAGGGAGGCTAGCGGGACAATACAATGAGCAGTTCTTC
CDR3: CASSVRTGRLAGQYNEQFF

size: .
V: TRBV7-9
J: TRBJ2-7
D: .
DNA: TGTGCCAGCAGCCTTAGTCAGGAGCAGTACTTC
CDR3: CASSLSQEQYF

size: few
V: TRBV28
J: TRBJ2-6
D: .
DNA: TGTGCCAGCAGTTTAGCCATAGGCCCCCGGGCAGGTGGGGCCAACGTCCTGACTTTC
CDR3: CASSLAIGPRAGGANVLTF

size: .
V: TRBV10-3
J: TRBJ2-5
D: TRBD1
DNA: TGTGCCATCAGGGGGGACAGGGCGGAGAGGACCCAGTACTTC
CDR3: CAIRGDRAERTQYF

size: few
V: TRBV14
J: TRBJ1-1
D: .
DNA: TGTGCCAGCAGCCAGACCCTAGGGACTGAAGCTTTCTTT
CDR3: CASSQTLGTEAFF

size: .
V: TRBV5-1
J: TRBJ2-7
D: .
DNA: TGCGCCAGCAGCTTAGGATTTGCGGGTTCCTACGAGCAGTACTTC
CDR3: CASSLGFAGSYEQYF

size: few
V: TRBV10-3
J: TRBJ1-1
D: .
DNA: TGTGCCATCAGTAGCGCCACTGAAGCTTTCTTT
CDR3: CAISSATEAFF

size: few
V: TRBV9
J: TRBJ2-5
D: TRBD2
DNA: TGTGCCAGCAGCGCTGGAGCGGGAGAGGGGAAGACCCAGTACTTC
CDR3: CASSAGAGEGKTQYF

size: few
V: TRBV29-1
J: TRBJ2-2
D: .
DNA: TGCAGCGTTGTCGCCGGACTGAACACCGGGGAGCTGTTTTTT
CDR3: CSVVAGLNTGELFF

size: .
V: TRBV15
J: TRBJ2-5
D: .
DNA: TGTGCCACCAGCAGAGATAGGGCACTGGGGACCCAGTACTTC
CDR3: CATSRDRALGTQYF

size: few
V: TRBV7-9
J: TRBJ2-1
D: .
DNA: TGTGCCAGCAGCTTTGGCAACAATGAGCAGTTCTTC
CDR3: CASSFGNNEQFF

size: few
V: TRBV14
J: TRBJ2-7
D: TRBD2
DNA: TGTGCCAGCAGCCAAGCTAGCGGGAGGGCTTACGAGCAGTACTTC
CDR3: CASSQASGRAYEQYF

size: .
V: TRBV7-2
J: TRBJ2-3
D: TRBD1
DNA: TGTGCCAGCACTAGATCCCTGGGGACAGGGGTTGAGGATACGCAGTATTTT
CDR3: CASTRSLGTGVEDTQYF

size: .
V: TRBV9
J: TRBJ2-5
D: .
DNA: TGTGCCAGCAGCCTTACACTTCAAGAGACCCAGTACTTC
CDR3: CASSLTLQETQYF

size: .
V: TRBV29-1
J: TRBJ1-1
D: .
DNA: TGCAGCGTTGAAGGCCCTGGGGGGACTGAAGCTTTCTTT
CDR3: CSVEGPGGTEAFF

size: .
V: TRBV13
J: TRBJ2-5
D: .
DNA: TGTGCCAGCAGCCCAGGACCGCAAGAGACCCAGTACTTC
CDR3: CASSPGPQETQYF

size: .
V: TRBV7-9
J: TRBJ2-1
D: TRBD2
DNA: TGTGCCAGCAGCCCGCCGGGACTATCGTACAATGAGCAGTTCTTC
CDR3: CASSPPGLSYNEQFF

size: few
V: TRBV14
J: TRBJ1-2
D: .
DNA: TGTGCCAGCAGCCCGCTCAGACAGAGAGACTATGGCTACACCTTC
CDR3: CASSPLRQRDYGYTF

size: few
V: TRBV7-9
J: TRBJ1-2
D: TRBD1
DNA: TGTGCCAGCAGCTTTGGGGACAGGGAGGTCGATGGCTACACCTTC
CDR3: CASSFGDREVDGYTF

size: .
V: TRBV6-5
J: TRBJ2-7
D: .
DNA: TGTGCCAGCAGTCGGGACATAAACTACGAGCAGTACTTC
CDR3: CASSRDINYEQYF

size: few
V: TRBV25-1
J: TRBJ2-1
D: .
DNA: TGTGCCAGCAGTGAGCCCGGACAGCACAATGAGCAGTTCTTC
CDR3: CASSEPGQHNEQFF

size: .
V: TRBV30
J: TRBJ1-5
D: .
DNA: TGTGCCTGGAGGTGGAGGAGCAATCAGCCCCAGCATTTT
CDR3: CAWRWRSNQPQHF

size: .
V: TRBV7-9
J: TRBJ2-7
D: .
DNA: TGTGCCAGCAGCTTAAGCCAGAACGAGCAGTACTTC
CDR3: CASSLSQNEQYF

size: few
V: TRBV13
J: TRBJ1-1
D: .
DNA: TGTGCCAGCAGCCTTACACAGGATGAAGCTTTCTTT
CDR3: CASSLTQDEAFF

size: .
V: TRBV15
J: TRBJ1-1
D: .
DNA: TGTGCCACCAGCCCCCGGGGAGAGGGGACTGAAGCTTTCTTT
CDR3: CATSPRGEGTEAFF

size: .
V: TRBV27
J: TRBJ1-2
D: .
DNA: TGTGCCAGCAGTTGGGGAAAGAACTATGGCTACACCTTC
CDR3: CASSWGKNYGYTF

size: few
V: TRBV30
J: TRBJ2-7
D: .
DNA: TGTGCCGCGGACCGGCAGGGATCCTACGAGCAGTACTTC
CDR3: CAADRQGSYEQYF

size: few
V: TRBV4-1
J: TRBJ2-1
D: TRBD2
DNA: TGCGCCAGCAGCCAAGTTGGTAGCGGGAGAAGGGAGTTCTTC
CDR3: CASSQVGSGRREFF

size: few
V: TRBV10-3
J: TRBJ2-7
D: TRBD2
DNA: TGTGCCATCAGAGGACAGGGAGGGACTAGCGAGTCCTACGAGCAGTACTTC
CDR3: CAIRGQGGTSESYEQYF

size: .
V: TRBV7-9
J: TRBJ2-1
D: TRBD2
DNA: TGTGCCAGCAGCTTACTGGGACTAGCGAAGCAGTTCTTC
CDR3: CASSLLGLAKQFF

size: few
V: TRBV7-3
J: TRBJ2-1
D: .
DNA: TGTGCCAGCAGCTTAGCCAGCCTTCTTATGGTACCCCACAATGAGCAGTTCTTC
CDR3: CASSLASLLMVPHNEQFF

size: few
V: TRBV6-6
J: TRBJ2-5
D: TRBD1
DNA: TGTGCCAGCAGCCCGACAGGGTCAGAGACCCAGTACTTC
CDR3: CASSPTGSETQYF

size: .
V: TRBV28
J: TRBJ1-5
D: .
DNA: TGTGCCAGCAGTTTGAACCAGCCCCAGCATTTT
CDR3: CASSLNQPQHF

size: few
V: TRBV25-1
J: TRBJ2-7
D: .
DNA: TGTGCCAGCAGGGCACTAGGGGAGCAGTACTTC
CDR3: CASRALGEQYF

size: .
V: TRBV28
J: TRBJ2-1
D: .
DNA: TGTGCCGGTGGTCTTGGACGGAATGAGCAGTTCTTC
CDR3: CAGGLGRNEQFF

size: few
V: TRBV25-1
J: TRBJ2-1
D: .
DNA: TGTGCCAGCAGTCCACCGGTGCCAGCTAATGAGCAGTTCTTC
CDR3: CASSPPVPANEQFF